This T cell receptor (beta chain) came from a study of response to subunit inactivated influenza vaccine. Study-wide results and caveats: That few new T cells are recruited by each seasonal influenza vaccination was the authors' suggestion.

Points on this clonotype: Its antigen is unidentified.

The CDR3 totals 16 residues. Germline V gene sequence: CDR1 LNHDA, CDR2 SQIVND (reference sequence). V lost 5 bases and J lost 2; bases outside the gene matches: 6. MiXCR was run by TCRdb on the RT-PCR reads, yielding one entry per CDR3 protein. The sample carries under 850,000 distinct CDR3 sequences, less than 20% recorded once. This chain uses TRBV19 with TRBJ2-1; 10 positions match TRBD2. The receptor was isolated from a man aged 45 to 65 who received an inactivated influenza vaccine. Sequencing was performed on PBMCs from blood, taken about 5 days after vaccination. Here the CDR3 reads CASSVKAGGPYNEQFF. CDR3 DNA sequence: TGTGCCAGTAGTGTCAAAGCGGGAGGGCCCTACAATGAGCAGTTCTTC. Drawing the rest from reference TRBV19 and TRBJ2-1, the complete variable domain is DGGITQSPKYLFRKEGQNVTLSCEQNLNHDAMYWYRQDPGQGLRLIYYSQIVNDFQKGDIAEGYSVSREKKESFPLTVTSAQKNPTAFYLCASSVKAGGPYNEQFFGPGTRLTVL.